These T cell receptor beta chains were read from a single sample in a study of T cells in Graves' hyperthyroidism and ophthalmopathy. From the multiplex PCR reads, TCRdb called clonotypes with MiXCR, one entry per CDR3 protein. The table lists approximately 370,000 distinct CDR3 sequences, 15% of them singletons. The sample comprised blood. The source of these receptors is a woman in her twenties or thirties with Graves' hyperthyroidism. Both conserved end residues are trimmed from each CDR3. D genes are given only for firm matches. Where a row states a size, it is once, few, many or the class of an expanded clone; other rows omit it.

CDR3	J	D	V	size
ATSDNAGTGENIQY	TRBJ2-4	TRBD1	TRBV24-1	many
ASSPASVGGEQY	TRBJ2-7	NA	TRBV7-8	NA
ASSYSTAGHEQY	TRBJ2-7	NA	TRBV6-5	few
AWSSNNEQF	TRBJ2-1	NA	TRBV30	many
SARPPSGSRSGANVLT	TRBJ2-6	TRBD2	TRBV20-1	NA
ASSLRGGYQPQH	TRBJ1-5	NA	TRBV28	NA
AWSVTRGNSPLH	TRBJ1-6	NA	TRBV30	many
ASRTGMGSYEQY	TRBJ2-7	TRBD1	TRBV5-1	many
ASSLSIRYNEQF	TRBJ2-1	NA	TRBV27	many
ASSLGLAGASRNEQF	TRBJ2-1	TRBD2	TRBV5-1	many
ASSLNVAGEHTQY	TRBJ2-3	TRBD2	TRBV7-3	few
ASSQGGERYNEQF	TRBJ2-1	NA	TRBV3-1	many
ASSSSGQGAAPQETQY	TRBJ2-5	TRBD1	TRBV7-3	few
SAPKDSNQPQH	TRBJ1-5	NA	TRBV20-1	many
ATSGWRSGNEQF	TRBJ2-1	NA	TRBV24-1	many
ASSSTGGGTEAF	TRBJ1-1	TRBD1	TRBV7-2	many
ASSEAGGQETQY	TRBJ2-5	TRBD1	TRBV6-4	once
ASSSRQGSTSTFSGNTIY	TRBJ1-3	NA	TRBV11-2	few
ASSLGNQPQH	TRBJ1-5	NA	TRBV28	many
SSRPRTDSYNEQF	TRBJ2-1	NA	TRBV20-1	many
ASSLGGQGPYGYT	TRBJ1-2	NA	TRBV7-2	few
AWRKQVSGNTIY	TRBJ1-3	NA	TRBV30	NA
AWSAGSEGDEQF	TRBJ2-1	NA	TRBV30	many
ASKGPNYEYEQY	TRBJ2-7	NA	TRBV12-3/TRBV12-4	many
ASRGGSDTGELF	TRBJ2-2	TRBD2	TRBV6-2/TRBV6-3	NA
AWSVIAGVQY	TRBJ2-5	TRBD2	TRBV30	many
ASSLADRNTDTQY	TRBJ2-3	NA	TRBV5-1	many
AISPTTSGSYEQY	TRBJ2-7	TRBD2	TRBV10-3	few
ASSPFGTDTQY	TRBJ2-3	NA	TRBV28	many
ASSPGAGYEQY	TRBJ2-7	TRBD2	TRBV18	many
SARGWGYTGELF	TRBJ2-2	NA	TRBV20-1	NA
SVEDPPAGYQPQH	TRBJ1-5	NA	TRBV29-1	few
ASRLQGPYEQY	TRBJ2-7	TRBD1	TRBV28	many
ASGSGSLYEQY	TRBJ2-7	NA	TRBV7-9	few
SASSEGRQNEQF	TRBJ2-1	NA	TRBV20-1	many
ASSLRPSRGRFYGYT	TRBJ1-2	NA	TRBV28	many
ATQPRSEPRISNQPQH	TRBJ1-5	NA	TRBV6-1	many
ASSQLREGTDTQY	TRBJ2-3	TRBD2	TRBV10-1	few
ASSPRGMKQETQY	TRBJ2-5	NA	TRBV5-4	NA
ASSYRFSEQF	TRBJ2-1	NA	TRBV6-6	NA
ASSTFGTSYEQY	TRBJ2-7	NA	TRBV19	few
ASSPSLVETQY	TRBJ2-5	NA	TRBV12-3/TRBV12-4	many
ASTGPTTYSNQPQH	TRBJ1-5	NA	TRBV6-1	NA
ASSLVFGRSSYEQY	TRBJ2-7	NA	TRBV5-8	few
ASSGLAGERPLHTGELF	TRBJ2-2	TRBD2	TRBV4-1	many
ASSQRLAGGPADTQY	TRBJ2-3	TRBD2	TRBV4-1	NA
ASSDARGAGKLF	TRBJ1-4	NA	TRBV6-1	few
ASRRDTATNEKLF	TRBJ1-4	NA	TRBV12-3/TRBV12-4	many
SANTGTSGSGEQY	TRBJ2-7	TRBD2	TRBV20-1	many
SASGDTGELF	TRBJ2-2	NA	TRBV20-1	few